One and the same sample provided the 3 T cell receptor beta chains below, sequenced in a study of immune cell composition in non-small cell lung cancer. Assay: immunoSEQ multiplex PCR; the TCRdb copy retains only in-frame clones and omits some. The table includes roughly 2,700 clones, 65% to 75% detected once. The material sequenced was lung tumor tissue. Every receptor here comes from a human donor with non-small cell lung cancer.

The V and J genes are TRBV6-1 and TRBJ1-1; D perhaps matches TRBD1 (5 bases). Trimming cost V 7 bases and J 1 base, with 16 bases left between them. The CDR3 length is 15 residues. Looked up from germline, CDR1 is MNHNS and CDR2 is SASEGT. The CDR3 coding sequence is TGTGCCAGCACCGTCGGGGGACCACAGAACACTGAAGCTTTCTTT. Its translation is CASTVGGPQNTEAFF.

The rearrangement links TRBV6-4 to TRBJ2-3; 8 bases align to TRBD2. V shed 2 bases and J 4 bases; nucleotides not matched to a gene: 5. The CDR3 has 15 residues. Germline V CDR1 and CDR2: MRHNA, SNTAGT. For the CDR3, the DNA is TGTGCCAGCAGTGACACCGGACTAGCCCCAGATACGCAGTATTTT. It encodes CASSDTGLAPDTQYF.

V usage is TRBV6-1 and J usage is TRBJ2-1; D perhaps matches TRBD1 (6 bases). Germline V gene sequence: CDR1 MNHNS, CDR2 SASEGT. The CDR3 contains 13 residues. V was trimmed by 7 bases and J by 3 bases, leaving 10 bases between them. The CDR3 reads CASMRTVYNEQFF. Here the CDR3 DNA reads TGTGCCAGCATGCGGACAGTCTACAATGAGCAGTTCTTC.